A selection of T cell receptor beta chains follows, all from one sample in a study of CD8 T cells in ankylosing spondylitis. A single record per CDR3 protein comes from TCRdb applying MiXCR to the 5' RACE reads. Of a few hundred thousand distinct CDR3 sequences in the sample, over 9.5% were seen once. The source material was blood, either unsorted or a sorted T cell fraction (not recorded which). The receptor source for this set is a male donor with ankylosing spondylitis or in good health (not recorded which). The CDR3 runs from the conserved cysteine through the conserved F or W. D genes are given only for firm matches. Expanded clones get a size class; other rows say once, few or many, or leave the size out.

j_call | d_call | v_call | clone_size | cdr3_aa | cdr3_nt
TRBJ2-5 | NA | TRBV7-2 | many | CASSLGSQETQYF | TGTGCCAGCAGCTTAGGCAGTCAAGAGACCCAGTACTTC
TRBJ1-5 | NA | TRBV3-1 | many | CASSPTGAEEQPQHF | TGTGCCAGCAGCCCAACGGGGGCAGAAGAACAGCCCCAGCATTTT
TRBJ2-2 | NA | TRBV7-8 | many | CASSPRVPTNTGELFF | TGTGCCAGCAGCCCTAGGGTACCGACCAACACCGGGGAGCTGTTTTTT
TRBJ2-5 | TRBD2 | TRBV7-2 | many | CASSLVRTSSSRETQYF | TGTGCCAGCAGCTTAGTCAGGACTAGTAGCAGCCGCGAGACCCAGTACTTC
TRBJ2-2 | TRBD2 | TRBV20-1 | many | CSAIAGANTGELFF | TGCAGTGCTATAGCGGGAGCGAACACCGGGGAGCTGTTTTTT
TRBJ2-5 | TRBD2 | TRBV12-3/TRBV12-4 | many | CASRTVVVAGEETQYF | TGTGCCAGCAGGACGGTTGTTGTAGCGGGGGAGGAGACCCAGTACTTC
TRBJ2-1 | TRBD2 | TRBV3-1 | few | CASSQSRGGRYNEQFF | TGTGCCAGCAGCCAGTCCCGGGGGGGCCGGTACAATGAGCAGTTCTTC
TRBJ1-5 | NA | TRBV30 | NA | CAWSTGNSNQPQHF | TGTGCCTGGTCAACAGGGAATAGCAATCAGCCCCAGCATTTT
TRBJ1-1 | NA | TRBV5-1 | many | CASSLGGVTEAFF | TGTGCCAGCAGTCTCGGGGGGGTCACTGAAGCTTTCTTT
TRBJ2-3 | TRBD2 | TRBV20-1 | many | CSVSTGLAGEDTQYF | TGCAGTGTTTCGACGGGACTAGCGGGGGAAGATACGCAGTATTTT
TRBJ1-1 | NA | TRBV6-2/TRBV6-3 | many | CASLAGYENTEAFF | TGTGCCAGTCTCGCTGGTTACGAGAACACTGAAGCTTTCTTT
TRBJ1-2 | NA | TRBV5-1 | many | CASSLEGGADGYTF | TGCGCCAGCAGCTTGGAGGGGGGGGCCGATGGCTACACCTTC
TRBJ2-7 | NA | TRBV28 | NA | CASSPQGLVEQYF | TGTGCCAGCAGTCCCCAGGGTCTGGTAGAGCAGTACTTC
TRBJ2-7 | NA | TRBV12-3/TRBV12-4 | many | CASSLDGTSYEQYF | TGTGCCAGCAGTTTGGACGGAACCTCCTACGAGCAGTACTTC
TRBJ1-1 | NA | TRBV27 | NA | CASRWNTEAFF | TGTGCCAGCAGGTGGAACACTGAAGCTTTCTTT
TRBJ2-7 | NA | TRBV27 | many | CASSLSSSYYEQYF | TGTGCCAGCAGTTTAAGCAGTAGTTACTACGAGCAGTACTTC
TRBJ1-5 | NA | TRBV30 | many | CAWSAGQYNQPQHF | TGTGCCTGGAGTGCGGGGCAGTACAATCAGCCCCAGCATTTT
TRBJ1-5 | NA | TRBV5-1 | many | CASSLAGGSSEPQHF | TGCGCCAGCAGCTTGGCCGGGGGATCCAGCGAGCCCCAGCATTTT
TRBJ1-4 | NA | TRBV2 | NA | CASNSRGTNEKLFF | TGTGCCAGCAACTCCAGGGGCACTAATGAAAAACTGTTTTTT
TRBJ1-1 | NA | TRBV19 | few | CASSDGVRDTEAFF | TGTGCCAGTAGTGATGGGGTTAGGGACACTGAAGCTTTCTTT
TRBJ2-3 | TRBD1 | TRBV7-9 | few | CASSSKGGQGADTQYF | TGTGCCAGCAGCTCCAAGGGTGGACAGGGGGCAGATACGCAGTATTTT
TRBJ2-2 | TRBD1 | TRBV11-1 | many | CASSSRNDRGRNTGELFF | TGTGCCAGCAGCTCAAGGAACGACAGGGGGAGGAACACCGGGGAGCTGTTTTTT
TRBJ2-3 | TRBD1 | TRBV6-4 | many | CASSDRTGSDTQYF | TGTGCCAGCAGTGACAGGACAGGATCAGATACGCAGTATTTT
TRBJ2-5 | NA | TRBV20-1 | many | CSARDSETQYF | TGCAGTGCTAGAGATTCGGAGACCCAGTACTTC
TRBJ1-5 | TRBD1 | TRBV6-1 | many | CASSEFGQGTQPQHF | TGTGCCAGCAGTGAATTCGGACAGGGAACTCAGCCCCAGCATTTT
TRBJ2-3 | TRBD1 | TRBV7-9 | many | CASSPRQGTDTQYF | TGTGCCAGCAGCCCCCGACAGGGGACAGATACGCAGTATTTT
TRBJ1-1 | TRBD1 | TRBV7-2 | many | CASSTSPGQGAGTEAFF | TGTGCCAGCAGCACCTCCCCGGGACAGGGGGCGGGCACTGAAGCTTTCTTT
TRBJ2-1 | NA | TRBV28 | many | CASSSKMQGPDNEQFF | TGTGCCAGCTCCTCGAAAATGCAGGGGCCTGACAATGAGCAGTTCTTC
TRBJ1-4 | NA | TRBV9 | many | CASSADTDEKLFF | TGTGCCAGCAGCGCCGACACAGACGAAAAACTGTTTTTT
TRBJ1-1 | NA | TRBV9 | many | CASSAGSNTEAFF | TGTGCCAGCAGCGCGGGGTCGAACACTGAAGCTTTCTTT
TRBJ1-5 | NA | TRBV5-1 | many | CASSLDGVGGNQPQHF | TGCGCCAGCAGCTTGGACGGCGTGGGCGGCAATCAGCCCCAGCATTTT
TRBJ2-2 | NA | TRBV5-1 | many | CASSLRLGKNTGELFF | TGCGCCAGCAGCTTGAGGCTGGGAAAGAACACCGGGGAGCTGTTTTTT
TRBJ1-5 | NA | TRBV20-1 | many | CSARDQLGQPQHF | TGCAGTGCTAGAGATCAATTGGGACAACCCCAGCATTTT
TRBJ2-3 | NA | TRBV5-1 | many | CASSSQGSTDTQYF | TGCGCCAGCAGCTCCCAAGGAAGTACAGATACGCAGTATTTT
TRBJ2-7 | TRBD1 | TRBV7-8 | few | CASSTDRVEQYF | TGTGCCAGCAGCACGGACAGGGTCGAGCAGTACTTC
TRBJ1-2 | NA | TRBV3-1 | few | CASSQDFGAAPRGYTF | TGTGCCAGCAGCCAAGATTTTGGTGCGGCCCCTCGTGGCTACACCTTC
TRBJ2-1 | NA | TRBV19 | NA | CASSYGDRNNEQFF | TGTGCCAGTAGTTACGGAGACAGAAACAATGAGCAGTTCTTC
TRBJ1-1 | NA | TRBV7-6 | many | CASSLADGDTEAFF | TGTGCCAGCAGCTTAGCGGACGGAGACACTGAAGCTTTCTTT
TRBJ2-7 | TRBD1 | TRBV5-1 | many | CASSPILGQGAVEQYF | TGCGCCAGCAGTCCAATCCTCGGACAGGGGGCGGTGGAGCAGTACTTC
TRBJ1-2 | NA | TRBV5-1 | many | CASRTTPPRGYTF | TGCGCCAGCAGGACAACGCCCCCGAGGGGCTACACCTTC
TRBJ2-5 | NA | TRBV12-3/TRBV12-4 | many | CASRLANQETQYF | TGTGCCAGCCGTCTGGCCAATCAAGAGACCCAGTACTTC
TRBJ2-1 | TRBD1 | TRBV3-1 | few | CASSTRQGPLDEQFF | TGTGCCAGCAGTACAAGACAGGGTCCTCTGGATGAGCAGTTCTTC
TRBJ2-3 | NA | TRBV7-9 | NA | CASSLGDHNTDTQYF | TGTGCCAGCAGCTTAGGGGACCATAACACAGATACGCAGTATTTT
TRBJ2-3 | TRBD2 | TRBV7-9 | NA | CASSIGSGGGSDTQYF | TGTGCCAGCAGCATAGGGTCTGGCGGGGGATCGGATACGCAGTATTTT
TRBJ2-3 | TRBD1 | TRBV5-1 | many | CASSTPGQGAYTQYF | TGCGCCAGCAGCACTCCGGGACAGGGGGCATATACGCAGTATTTT
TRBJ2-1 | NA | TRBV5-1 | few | CASSLSGLSGQFF | TGCGCCAGCAGCTTGAGCGGGTTGAGTGGGCAGTTCTTC
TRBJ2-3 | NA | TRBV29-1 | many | CSVLRADTQYF | TGCAGCGTTCTAAGGGCAGATACGCAGTATTTT
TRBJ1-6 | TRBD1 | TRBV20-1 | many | CSARDGQGALNSPLHF | TGCAGTGCTAGAGATGGACAGGGGGCTTTGAATTCACCCCTCCACTTT
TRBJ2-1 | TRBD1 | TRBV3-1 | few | CASSPLGTAQFF | TGTGCCAGCAGCCCCCTTGGGACAGCTCAGTTCTTC
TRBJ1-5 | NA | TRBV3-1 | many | CASSRSVLGGGQPQHF | TGTGCCAGCAGCCGGTCGGTGCTAGGGGGGGGTCAGCCCCAGCATTTT
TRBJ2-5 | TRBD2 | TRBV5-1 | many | CASSLDFGLAGEPQETQYF | TGCGCCAGCAGCTTGGACTTCGGGCTAGCGGGGGAGCCTCAAGAGACCCAGTACTTC
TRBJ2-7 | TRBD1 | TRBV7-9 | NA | CASSVLTGGLGEQYF | TGTGCCAGCAGCGTCTTGACAGGGGGATTAGGCGAGCAGTACTTC
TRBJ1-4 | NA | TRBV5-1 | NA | CASSFVTGTVNEKLFF | TGCGCCAGCAGCTTCGTCACGGGGACTGTTAATGAAAAACTGTTTTTT
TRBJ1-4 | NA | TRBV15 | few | CATSRDRDGANEKLFF | TGTGCCACCAGCAGAGATCGGGATGGGGCGAATGAAAAACTGTTTTTT